This T cell receptor (beta chain) was sequenced for a study of follicular helper T cells after annual influenza vaccination. Sample time point: 2015-2016 season, 7 days after influenza vaccination. Clones were sequenced by immunoSEQ multiplex PCR, and TCRdb holds only the in-frame ones, with some missing. The sample contains about 800 clones, around 81% of which appear only once. Trimming stripped 2 bases from V and 7 bases from J, with 13 bases between. There are 14 residues in the CDR3. CDR1 and CDR2 (germline): SGHRS, YFSETQ. The sample in question was CXCR5+ CD38+ circulating T follicular helper cells from blood, obtained 7 days after influenza vaccination. Subset noted: circulating Tfh, non-naive CD4+CXCR5+PD-1+ (ICOS+CD38+ or ICOS-CD38-). The clonotype was recovered from an adult who received the influenza vaccine. The V call is TRBV5-1, the J call TRBJ2-1, with a possible D match to TRBD2 (6 bases). The CDR3 spells CASSFFRAGNEQFF. The DNA of the CDR3 is TGCGCCAGCAGCTTTTTTCGGGCGGGAAATGAGCAGTTCTTC.